One and the same sample provided the 6 T cell receptor beta chains below, sequenced in a study of T-cell reconstitution after alpha-beta-depleted transplantation in children. TCRbeta library preparation incorporated unique molecular identifiers. Using its own MiXCR run on the PCR reads, TCRdb lists one record per CDR3 protein. The sample holds about 590,000 distinct CDR3 sequences, approximately 12% seen once. Sequences were derived from PBMCs, mostly from graft donor cells, sampled 360 days after TCRalphabeta/CD19-depleted stem cell transplant. The source is a male patient aged 10-17 years who had a stem cell transplant for acute myeloid leukemia, so the T cells may come from the graft donor.

The V gene is TRBV7-3, the J gene TRBJ2-1; TRBD2 agrees at 8 bases. Per the germline V gene, CDR1 is SGHTA and CDR2 is FQGTGA. The CDR3 consists of 15 residues. The ends lost 11 bases at V and 4 bases at J; junction bases unmatched: 13. This CDR3 reads CASKVREGPYNEQFF. DNA for the CDR3: TGTGCCTCCAAGGTCCGGGAGGGCCCGTACAATGAGCAGTTCTTC.

This chain links TRBV20-1 with TRBJ2-6, with a possible D match to TRBD1 (6 bases). The CDR3 spans 21 residues. V shed 2 bases and J shed 0 bases, with 26 bases lying between them. The V gene's germline CDR1 is DFQATT and CDR2 SNEGSKA (reference sequence). CDR3 nucleotides: TGCAGTGCTAGATCCCGGACAGCTTATCGGGCCCCACGCTCTGGGGCCAACGTCCTGACTTTC. Its protein is CSARSRTAYRAPRSGANVLTF.

This clonotype was detected only a few times. The chain carries TRBV20-1 and TRBJ2-7; D possibly matches TRBD1 or TRBD2 (5 bases each). Trimming removed 1 base at V and 2 bases at J, with 12 bases between. The germline V gene has CDR1 DFQATT and CDR2 SNEGSKA (reference sequence). This CDR3 is 14 amino acids long. The CDR3, as DNA: TGCAGTGCTAGAGGGGACGGACCGACCTACGAGCAGTACTTC. Translating gives CSARGDGPTYEQYF.

V is TRBV10-3 and J is TRBJ1-2, with D perhaps TRBD1 (6 bases). The CDR3 contains 15 residues. Germline values: CDR1 ENHRY, CDR2 SYGVKD. Trimming removed 4 bases at V and 0 bases at J, with 12 bases between. CDR3 residues: CAISGPGQPNYGYTF. In nucleotides, the CDR3 is TGTGCCATCAGTGGTCCTGGACAGCCTAACTATGGCTACACCTTC.

This clonotype was seen more than once but under ten times. The chain carries TRBV24-1 and TRBJ2-3, with TRBD1 matching over 8 bases. The CDR3 covers 16 residues. The ends lost 2 bases at V and 1 base at J; junction bases unmatched: 4. CDR1 KGHDR and CDR2 SFDVKD come from the germline V gene. CDR3 in DNA: TGTGCCACCAGTGATTCCCGGGGACAGGGCACAGATACGCAGTATTTT. It codes for CATSDSRGQGTDTQYF.

This chain uses TRBV20-1 with TRBJ2-7, with D possibly being TRBD1 (5 bases). V lost 0 bases and J 3 bases, leaving 12 bases between the germline ends. Germline values: CDR1 DFQATT, CDR2 SNEGSKA (reference sequence). CDR3 length equals 14 residues. In DNA form, the CDR3 reads TGCAGTGCTAGAGATCTCGGCAGGGTCTACGAGCAGTACTTC. Residues: CSARDLGRVYEQYF.